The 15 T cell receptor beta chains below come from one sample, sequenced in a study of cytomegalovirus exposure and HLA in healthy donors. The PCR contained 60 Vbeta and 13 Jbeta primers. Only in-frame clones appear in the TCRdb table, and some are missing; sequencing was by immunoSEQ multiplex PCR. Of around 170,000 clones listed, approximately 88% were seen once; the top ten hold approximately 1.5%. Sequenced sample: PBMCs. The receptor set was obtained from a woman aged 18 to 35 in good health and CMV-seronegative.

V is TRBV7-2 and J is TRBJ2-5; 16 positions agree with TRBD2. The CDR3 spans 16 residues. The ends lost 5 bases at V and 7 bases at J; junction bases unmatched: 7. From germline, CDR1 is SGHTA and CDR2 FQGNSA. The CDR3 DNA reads TGTGCCAGCAGCCTTTCGGGACTAGCGGGGGGGACGACCCAGTACTTC. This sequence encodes CASSLSGLAGGTTQYF.

In nucleotides, the CDR3 is TGTGCCAGCAGAGAGTCTACAGGCCTGGGAGCTTTCTTT. Encoded protein: CASRESTGLGAFF. The chain has TRBV6-1 and TRBJ1-1; D perhaps matches TRBD1 (5 bases). This CDR3 region has 13 residues. V was shortened by 6 bases and J by 10 bases, with 18 bases between the two germline ends. Germline lookup yields CDR1 MNHNS and CDR2 SASEGT.

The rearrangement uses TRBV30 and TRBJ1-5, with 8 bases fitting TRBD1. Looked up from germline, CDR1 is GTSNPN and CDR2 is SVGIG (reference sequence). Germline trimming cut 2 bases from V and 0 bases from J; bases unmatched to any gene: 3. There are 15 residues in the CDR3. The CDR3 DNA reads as TGTGCCTGGAGTACCGGGACAGGTAGCAATCAGCCCCAGCATTTT. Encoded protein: CAWSTGTGSNQPQHF. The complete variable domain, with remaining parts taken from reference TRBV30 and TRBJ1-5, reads SQTIHQWPATLVQPVGSPLSLECTVEGTSNPNLYWYRQAAGRGLQLLFYSVGIGQISSEVPQNLSASRPQDRQFILSSKKLLLSDSGFYLCAWSTGTGSNQPQHFGDGTRLSIL.

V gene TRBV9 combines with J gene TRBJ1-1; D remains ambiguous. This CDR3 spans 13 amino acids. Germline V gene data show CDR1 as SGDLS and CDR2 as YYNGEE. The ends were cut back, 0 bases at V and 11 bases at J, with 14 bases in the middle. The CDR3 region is CASSVGLTGGAFF. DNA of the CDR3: TGTGCCAGCAGCGTAGGGTTGACGGGCGGGGCTTTCTTT. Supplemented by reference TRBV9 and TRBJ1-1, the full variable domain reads DSGVTQTPKHLITATGQRVTLRCSPRSGDLSVYWYQQSLDQGLQFLIQYYNGEERAKGNILERFSAQQFPDLHSELNLSSLELGDSALYFCASSVGLTGGAFFGQGTRLTVV.

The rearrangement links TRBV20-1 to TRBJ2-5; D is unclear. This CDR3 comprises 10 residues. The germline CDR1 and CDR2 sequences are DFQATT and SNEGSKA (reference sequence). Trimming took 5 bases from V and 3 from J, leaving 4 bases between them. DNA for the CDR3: TGCAGTGCTGTCGAAGAGACCCAGTACTTC. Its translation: CSAVEETQYF.

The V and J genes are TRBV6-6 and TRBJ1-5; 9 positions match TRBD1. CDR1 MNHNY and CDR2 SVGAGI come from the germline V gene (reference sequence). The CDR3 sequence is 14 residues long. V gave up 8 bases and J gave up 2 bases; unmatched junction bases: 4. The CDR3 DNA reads TGTGCCAGCCACCGGGACAGGGGCAATCAGCCCCAGCATTTT. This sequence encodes CASHRDRGNQPQHF.

CDR3 coding DNA: TGCGCCAGCAGTATGGAGATCCAGGGGGCGAGGAGTGGCTACACCTTC. It is translated as CASSMEIQGARSGYTF. The chain employs TRBV5-1 and TRBJ1-2; 8 nucleotides align to TRBD1. The CDR3 length is 16 residues. With V trimmed by 5 bases and J by 7 bases, 16 bases remained unmatched. Germline V gene data show CDR1 as SGHRS and CDR2 as YFSETQ.

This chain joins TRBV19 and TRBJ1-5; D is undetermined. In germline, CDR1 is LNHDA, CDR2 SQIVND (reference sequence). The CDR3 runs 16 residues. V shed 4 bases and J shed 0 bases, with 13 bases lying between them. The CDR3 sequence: CASSTAAIRSNQPQHF. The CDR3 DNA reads TGTGCCAGTAGTACCGCGGCAATACGTAGCAATCAGCCCCAGCATTTT.

The CDR3 DNA is TGCGCCAGCAGCTCCGGGACTAGCTACGCAGATACGCAGTATTTT. Amino acids: CASSSGTSYADTQYF. This chain uses TRBV5-1 with TRBJ2-3; 9 bases fit TRBD2. V lost 3 bases and J lost 4; bases outside the gene matches: 6. The CDR3 runs to 15 residues. Germline V gene sequence: CDR1 SGHRS, CDR2 YFSETQ.

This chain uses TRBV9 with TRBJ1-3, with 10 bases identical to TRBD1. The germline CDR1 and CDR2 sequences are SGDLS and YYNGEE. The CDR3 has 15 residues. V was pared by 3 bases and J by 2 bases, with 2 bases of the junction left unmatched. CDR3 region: CASSGGTGAGNTIYF. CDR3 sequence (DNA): TGTGCCAGCAGCGGAGGGACAGGGGCTGGAAACACCATATATTTT.

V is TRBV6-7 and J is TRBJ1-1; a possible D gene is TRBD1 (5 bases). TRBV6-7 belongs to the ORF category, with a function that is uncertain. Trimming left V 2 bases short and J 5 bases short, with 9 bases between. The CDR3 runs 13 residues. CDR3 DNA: TGTGCCAGCAGTTACCCAGGGTGGACTGAAGCTTTCTTT. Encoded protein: CASSYPGWTEAFF.

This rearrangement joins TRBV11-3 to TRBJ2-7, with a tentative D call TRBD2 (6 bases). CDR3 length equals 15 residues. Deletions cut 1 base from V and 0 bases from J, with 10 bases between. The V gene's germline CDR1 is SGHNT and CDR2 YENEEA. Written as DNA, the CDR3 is TGTGCCAGCAGCTTAGGGCGGGGTAGCTCCTACGAGCAGTACTTC. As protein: CASSLGRGSSYEQYF.

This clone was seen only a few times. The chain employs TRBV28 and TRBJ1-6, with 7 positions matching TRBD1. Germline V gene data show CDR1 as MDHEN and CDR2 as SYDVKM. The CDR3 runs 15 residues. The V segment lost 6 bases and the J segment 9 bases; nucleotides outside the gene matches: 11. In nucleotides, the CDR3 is TGTGCCAGCAGCTCCCCGGGGGACAGCAGTTCACCCCTCCACTTT. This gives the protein CASSSPGDSSSPLHF.

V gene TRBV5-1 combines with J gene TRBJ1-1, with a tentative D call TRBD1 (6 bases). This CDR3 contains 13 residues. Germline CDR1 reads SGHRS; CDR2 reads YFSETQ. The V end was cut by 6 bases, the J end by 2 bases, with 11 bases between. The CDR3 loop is CASTNRVNTEAFF. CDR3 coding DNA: TGCGCCAGCACCAACAGGGTAAACACTGAAGCTTTCTTT. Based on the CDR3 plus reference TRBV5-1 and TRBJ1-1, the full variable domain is KAGVTQTPRYLIKTRGQQVTLSCSPISGHRSVSWYQQTPGQGLQFLFEYFSETQRNKGNFPGRFSGRQFSNSRSEMNVSTLELGDSALYLCASTNRVNTEAFFGQGTRLTVV.

The CDR3 protein is CASSYGQGGGYTF. CDR3 DNA: TGTGCCAGCAGTTACGGACAGGGGGGCGGCTACACCTTC. The J gene is TRBJ1-2, the V gene TRBV6-5; TRBD1 aligns across 10 bases. Per the germline V gene, CDR1 is MNHEY and CDR2 is SVGAGI. The CDR3 extends over 13 amino acids. The trim removed 2 bases at V and 8 bases at J, leaving 2 bases unmatched.